These 7 T cell receptor beta chains came from one sample sequenced in a study of shared clonotypes between healthy human individuals. The assay was immunoSEQ multiplex PCR, and TCRdb's table has in-frame clones only and misses some. Of around 1.1 million clones detected, around 82% appear once; the ten largest clones hold 0.55% to 0.7%. Sequenced input: memory CD4+ T cells from PBMCs. The subset here: CD45RA-negative fraction. Receptors were obtained from a man aged 18-30 years in good health. Some clones in this sample may be carry-over from other donors' samples.

This chain joins TRBV2 and TRBJ2-5; TRBD1 is a possible D gene (6 bases). TRBJ2-7 matches the DNA end more closely, so the J call is doubtful. The CDR3 consists of 16 residues. CDR1 and CDR2 (germline): SNHLY, FYNNEI. CDR3 DNA: TGTGCCAGCAGTGATTCCCGCAGGGGCCATTTCTACGAGCAGTACTTC. It codes for CASSDSRRGHFYEQYF.

This clone has a single count. The chain carries TRBV19 and TRBJ1-4; a weak D match, TRBD1 (5 bases). The CDR3 sequence is 15 residues long. Deletions cut 9 bases from V and 3 bases from J, with 17 bases between. In germline, CDR1 is LNHDA, CDR2 SQIVND (reference sequence). CDR3 sequence reads: CASTRGMRANEKLFF. The CDR3 DNA reads as TGTGCCAGCACACGGGGGATGCGGGCTAATGAAAAACTGTTTTTT.

The genes are TRBV28 and TRBJ2-1, with 14 bases identical to TRBD2. With V trimmed by 6 bases and J by 1 base, 2 bases remained unmatched. The CDR3 has 16 residues. CDR1 is MDHEN, CDR2 SYDVKM, per germline. The CDR3 region is CASRGTSGGSYNEQFF. The CDR3 region has the DNA TGTGCCAGCAGGGGGACTAGCGGGGGATCCTACAATGAGCAGTTCTTC.

This chain connects TRBV9 to TRBJ2-1, with 10 bases aligning to TRBD2. The J segment lost 6 bases and the V segment lost 0 bases, leaving 9 bases of the junction unmatched. Germline-derived CDR1 and CDR2 are SGDLS and YYNGEE. This CDR3 is built from 17 residues. In DNA form, the CDR3 reads TGTGCCAGCAGCGTAGCCCTAGCGGGAGCTCTTATCAATGAGCAGTTCTTC. This encodes CASSVALAGALINEQFF.

This clone was seen a few times. This chain links TRBV7-3 with TRBJ2-2; D unresolved. V was cut by 5 bases and J by 4 bases, with 5 bases left in between. CDR3 length equals 12 residues. Per germline, CDR1 SGHTA and CDR2 FQGTGA. In nucleotides, the CDR3 is TGTGCCAGCAGCCGCCTCACCGGGGAGCTGTTTTTT. Its translation is CASSRLTGELFF.

The chain recombines TRBV5-6 with TRBJ2-7, with D unresolved. CDR3 length: 15 residues. V was trimmed by 1 base and J by 2 bases, leaving 13 bases between them. Germline V gene data show CDR1 as SGHDT and CDR2 as YYEEEE. CDR3 DNA sequence: TGTGCCAGCAGCTTGTTAGGGCCTCGCGCCTACGAGCAGTACTTC. It encodes CASSLLGPRAYEQYF.

The rearrangement links TRBV6-5 to TRBJ1-1; D uncertain. The germline V gene has CDR1 MNHEY and CDR2 SVGAGI. The V and J ends lost 0 bases and 0 bases respectively, with 8 bases between them. The CDR3 consists of 15 residues. In DNA, the CDR3 is TGTGCCAGCAGTTACTCATTTGTAATGAACACTGAAGCTTTCTTT. Amino acid sequence: CASSYSFVMNTEAFF.